Sequencing of this TCR beta chain was carried out in a study of T cells in Graves' hyperthyroidism and ophthalmopathy. About the study: Peripheral blood sampling occurred at initial diagnosis, before any treatment. Regarding the study as a whole: Also found in blood were most expanded thyroid clonotypes above 0.001.

From RNA transcripts, TCR beta CDR3 regions were amplified. The TCR CDR3 first-round RT-PCR relied on the HTBI primer set. One entry per CDR3 protein, called by TCRdb with MiXCR from the multiplex PCR reads. This table holds about 610,000 distinct CDR3 sequences, under 15% found once. This clonotype came up once. Its target is not known. Patients with ophthalmopathy all had a Clinical Activity Score of at least 3, a NOSPECS grade of at least 4 and duration under 3 months. On the basis of clinical symptoms, serum thyroxine and TRAb, thyroid ultrasound and orbital computed tomography, diagnoses were made. The CDR3 is made up of 15 amino acids. Germline CDR1 and CDR2: MNHNS and SASEGT. Germline trimming cut 4 bases from V and 2 bases from J; bases unmatched to any gene: 5.

The specimen sequenced was blood. The rearrangement joins TRBV6-1 to TRBJ1-5, with 7 bases matching TRBD1. The sequence was collected from a woman in her thirties or forties with Graves' ophthalmopathy. CDR3 amino acids: CASSADRVGNQPQHF. The CDR3 nucleotides read TGTGCCAGCAGTGCAGACAGGGTTGGCAATCAGCCCCAGCATTTT.